A selection of T cell receptor beta chains follows, all from one sample in a study of T cell repertoires in cytomegalovirus infection. TCRdb re-called the reads with MiXCR, one entry per CDR3 protein. The sample contains 400,000 or so distinct CDR3 sequences, roughly 30% of which appear only once. The sample taken for sequencing was PBMCs. The receptors shown here come from a human donor in good health (CMV status not recorded). Some clones in this sample may be carry-over from other donors' samples. Both conserved end residues are part of each CDR3. D genes are given only for firm matches. Size is stated for part of the rows, as once, few or many counts, or as a class when the clone is expanded.

v_call	j_call	d_call	clone_size	cdr3_nt	cdr3_aa
TRBV6-5	TRBJ1-6	-	-	TGTGCCCGCAGTCCAGGCGCCTCCCGGCCCCGGCCCAATTCACCCCTCCACTTT	CARSPGASRPRPNSPLHF
TRBV6-6	TRBJ1-5	TRBD1	-	TGTGCCAGCAGTTACGACAGGGTCAGGCAGCCCCAGCATTTT	CASSYDRVRQPQHF
TRBV11-2	TRBJ2-1	-	many	TGTGCCAGCAGCTTTTTTTTCAATGAGCAGTTCTTC	CASSFFFNEQFF
TRBV7-2	TRBJ2-2	-	many	TGTGCCAGCAGCTTCTTTCCTAGCACCGGGGAGCTGTTTTTT	CASSFFPSTGELFF
TRBV20-1	TRBJ2-7	TRBD2	-	TGCAGTGCCGGGACTAGCGGGGGGGCTCGGGACGAGCAGTACTTC	CSAGTSGGARDEQYF
TRBV12-3/TRBV12-4	TRBJ2-1	TRBD2	many	TGTGCCAGCAGTGGAGGGACTAGCGGGGGGTTAACCTACAATGAGCAGTTCTTC	CASSGGTSGGLTYNEQFF
TRBV7-8	TRBJ2-4	-	many	TGTGCCAGCAGCCCAACACGAGTACTAGCCAAAAACATTCAGTACTTC	CASSPTRVLAKNIQYF
TRBV5-4	TRBJ2-7	TRBD2	-	TGTGCCAGCAGCATTAGCGGGGGAAGTTACGAGCAGTACTTC	CASSISGGSYEQYF
TRBV7-2	TRBJ1-3	TRBD1	many	TGTGCCAGCGGCATGACAGGGAACGGAAACACCATATATTTT	CASGMTGNGNTIYF
TRBV2	TRBJ2-7	TRBD2	-	TGTGCCAGCAGTGAGGGACTAGCGGGGGCTACCAGCTCCTACGAGCAGTACTTC	CASSEGLAGATSSYEQYF
TRBV20-1	TRBJ1-5	-	few	TGCAGTGCTGGCCGCGGAGGATTGAGCAATCAGCCCCAGCATTTT	CSAGRGGLSNQPQHF
TRBV2	TRBJ1-2	-	-	TGTGCCAGCAGTTCCAGACGGGACGGGGGCTACACCTTC	CASSSRRDGGYTF
TRBV4-1	TRBJ2-1	-	-	TGCGCCAGCAGCCAAGTTGCCCAGCCTCGCAATGAGCAGTTCTTC	CASSQVAQPRNEQFF
TRBV19	TRBJ2-1	-	-	TGTGCCAGCAACCGACAGTATCCCTACAATGAGCAGTTCTTC	CASNRQYPYNEQFF
TRBV7-9	TRBJ2-5	-	few	TGTGCCAGCAGCCCGAGTCTCCAAGAGACCCAGTACTTC	CASSPSLQETQYF
TRBV10-3	TRBJ2-3	-	many	TGTGCGGTCACTGGCGCAGATACGCAGTATTTT	CAVTGADTQYF
TRBV11-2	TRBJ2-3	TRBD2	few	TGTGCCAGCAGCCACCGACTAGCGGGGGGAAGCACAGATACGCAGTATTTT	CASSHRLAGGSTDTQYF
TRBV11-2	TRBJ2-1	-	-	TGTGCCAGCAGCTGGAACAATGAGCAGTTCTTC	CASSWNNEQFF
TRBV11-2	TRBJ2-7	-	few	TGTGCCAGCAGCTTAGAGAGGCAGAGCTACGAGCAGTACTTC	CASSLERQSYEQYF
TRBV19	TRBJ2-1	TRBD1	-	TGTGCCAGTAGTATAGATTTTGCGGGACAGGGGGTTAATGGTGAGCAGTTCTTC	CASSIDFAGQGVNGEQFF
TRBV28	TRBJ1-5	-	many	TGTGCCAGCAGTTTTCCCGGTTGGGTTGGCAATCAGCCCCAGCATTTT	CASSFPGWVGNQPQHF
TRBV12-3/TRBV12-4	TRBJ1-1	-	many	TGTGCCAGCAGTTTACCCGTCACTGAAGCTTTCTTT	CASSLPVTEAFF
TRBV28	TRBJ1-2	-	few	TGTGCCAGGTACAAGGGTCCGGGGGGCTACACCTTC	CARYKGPGGYTF
TRBV20-1	TRBJ2-5	TRBD2	-	TGCAGTGCTAGATGGGAGCGGGGTGGCGGGGAGACCCAGTACTTC	CSARWERGGGETQYF
TRBV6-8	TRBJ1-1	-	-	TGTGCCAGCAGTACCATACAAAATATGAACACTGAAGCTTTATTT	CASSTIQNMNTEALF
TRBV6-6	TRBJ2-7	TRBD1	few	TGTGCCAGCAGTTTTTACAGGGGTTACGAGCAGTACTTC	CASSFYRGYEQYF
TRBV20-1	TRBJ1-5	-	-	TGCAGTGCTACCAGGTTAGGGCCCCAGCATTTT	CSATRLGPQHF
TRBV28	TRBJ1-5	-	few	TGTGCCAGCAGTTTAGGGGGCGGAGGTGGGGGGAGCAATCAGCCCCAGCATTTT	CASSLGGGGGGSNQPQHF
TRBV27	TRBJ2-1	TRBD2	few	TGTGCCAGCAGTCCACCCCGGGGGGGCATCCACATGGGTGAGCAGTTCTTC	CASSPPRGGIHMGEQFF
TRBV29-1	TRBJ2-3	-	-	TGCAGCGTTGAACATTTGGTAACAGATACGCAGTATTTT	CSVEHLVTDTQYF
TRBV20-1	TRBJ2-7	-	-	TGCAGTGCTAACCGGGACACCACGATTTACGAGCAGTACTTC	CSANRDTTIYEQYF
TRBV4-3	TRBJ1-2	-	few	TGCGCCAGCAGCCAAGACCAGGGGTGGAACTATGGCTACACCTTC	CASSQDQGWNYGYTF
TRBV4-3	TRBJ2-3	-	once	TGCGCCAGCAGCCAACGCAGGGGTAGCACAGATACGCAGTATTTT	CASSQRRGSTDTQYF
TRBV7-2	TRBJ2-1	TRBD2	many	TGTGCCAGCAGCCCGACTAGCGGGGGCCGAGGGGGATTTGAGCAGTTCTTC	CASSPTSGGRGGFEQFF
TRBV6-5	TRBJ1-6	-	-	TGTGCCAGCAGCTCTCTGGGCAGGGCACATTCACCCCTCCACTTT	CASSSLGRAHSPLHF
TRBV7-8	TRBJ2-1	TRBD1	-	TGTGCCAGCAGCTTAGGGGACAGGTTTATTGGCAATGAGCAGTTATTC	CASSLGDRFIGNEQLF
TRBV9	TRBJ2-2	-	-	TGTGCCAGCAGCGTAGGGGCAGGGCCCGGGGAGCTGTTTTTT	CASSVGAGPGELFF
TRBV7-9	TRBJ2-5	-	-	TGTGCCAGCAGCTCTTCGGAGACCCAGTACTTC	CASSSSETQYF
TRBV3-1	TRBJ2-5	TRBD2	-	TGTGCCAGCAGCCATCCCGGGACTAGCTTGAACCAAGAGACCCAGTACTTC	CASSHPGTSLNQETQYF
TRBV2	TRBJ1-4	-	few	TGTGCCAGCAGATATGGCGCCGGGAACAGGGCACCCCGGGCTAATGAAAAACTGTTTTTT	CASRYGAGNRAPRANEKLFF